This T cell receptor (beta chain) derives from a study of T cell responses to AZD1222 COVID-19 vaccine. Findings and limits, study-wide: Spike-wide vaccine-associated CD4 TCRs dominated at 160-218 and 743-854. When two AZD1222 doses had been given, Spike-specific TCR breadth and depth rose. Baseline seropositivity occurred in only a handful of AZD1222 recipients. Donors in the cohort were predominantly white British and more often female, and clonal diversity was possibly underestimated.

Turning to this clone: Its specificity is unknown.

The V gene lost 6 bases and the J gene lost 6 bases, with 2 bases spanning the gap. The CDR3 totals 10 residues. Germline V CDR1 and CDR2: KGHDR, SFDVKD. Sequencing was performed with immunoSEQ multiplex PCR; in TCRdb, only in-frame clones are kept and a portion is missing. In the table there are approximately 190,000 clones, roughly nine tenths of which are singletons. The material sequenced was peripheral blood, taken 28 days after the second dose of the MenACWY control vaccine. The rearrangement joins TRBV24-1 to TRBJ2-1; no firm D call. This receptor was obtained from an adult who received the MenACWY meningococcal vaccine as a control. This CDR3 reads CATSPNEQFF. In DNA form, the CDR3 reads TGTGCCACCAGTCCCAATGAGCAGTTCTTC.